The clone carrying this T cell receptor beta chain came up many times. Its antigen is not known. The data originate from a study of early T cells in non-severe SARS-CoV-2 infection. About the research overall: Sequencing input comprised bulk RNA from unsorted whole blood; chain pairing was not available.

There are 12 residues in the CDR3. In germline, CDR1 is MDHEN, CDR2 SYDVKM. V lost 2 bases to trimming and J lost 6 bases, with 8 bases between them. Study-wide points: Matches to VDJdb favored anti-spike CD8 responses and missed private and CD4 specificities.

Unique molecular identifiers were affixed to single, distinct cDNA molecules. From the 5' RACE reads, TCRdb called clonotypes with MiXCR, one entry per CDR3 protein. The data contain 85,000 to 90,000 distinct CDR3 sequences, 11% to 15% of them singletons. This receptor was obtained from an adult who was a healthcare worker with PCR-confirmed SARS-CoV-2 infection or an uninfected control (not recorded which). Sample: whole blood. The rearrangement uses TRBV28 and TRBJ2-7, with a possible D match to TRBD2 (5 bases). This CDR3 reads CASSLTGFEQYF. The CDR3 nucleotides are TGTGCCAGCAGTTTAACGGGATTCGAGCAGTACTTC.